This TCR beta chain emerged from a study of blood T cell repertoires in COVID-19 (dated by TCRdb to 2019 to 2021). Context from the whole study: Samples from collaborators originated in the United States, Italy and Spain and spanned both the acute and convalescent phases of COVID-19. Where available, HLA class I and class II types were taken from metadata supplied by the sample provider and were not determined by assay-based typing. Subjects who had been exposed to COVID-19, were actively infected with it, or had recovered from it provided the deeply sampled blood TCRbeta repertoires that made up the dataset. The repertoires were made available in a free public database intended to serve as a resource for research on the immune response to SARS-CoV-2. Nearly every sample came with metadata listing a de-identified subject ID, COVID-19 status, age in years and sex. The material from the prospective study consisted of cDNA or gDNA derived from T cells, B-cell-depleted T cells, or PBMCs. Samples were obtained from the ongoing ImmuneRACE study (first 160 participants) and from 1,254 subjects provided by 6 global collaborators.

TCRbeta CDR3 regions were amplified from genomic DNA by means of the immunoSEQ Assay, a bias-controlled multiplex PCR. The original pipeline was this. Within the assay, amplification of reference gene primers was used to estimate how many nucleated cells each sample contained. To quantify the absolute abundance of each unique TCRbeta CDR3 rearrangement, sequence reads were collapsed and filtered. Productive Simpson clonality was computed per sample as the square root of Simpson's diversity index over productive rearrangements. TCRdb took over this immuneACCESS table, retaining in-frame rearrangements with V and J assigned. Such tables are incomplete; in checked studies, under half of the missing clones stem from an unresolved V gene, and the remainder is unexplained. Clone size and V and J calls were adopted from that table, with D and trimming inferred from the DNA. The sample includes roughly 260,000 clones, with approximately 86% observed a single time. Together, the top ten hold around 10% of the sample.

In its sample, this clone was seen a few times. Its antigen is unknown. Base-call qualities are not available, and no considerably larger clone is one nucleotide away. According to the germline V gene, CDR1 reads SGDLS and CDR2 reads YYNGEE. Trimming accounts for 4 bases at V and 2 bases at J, while the number of junction bases matched to no gene is 14. The CDR3 runs 17 amino acids, cysteine and phenylalanine included. CDR3 DNA only is kept here, 51 bases in frame from base 1. Broad study findings and their caveats: The amount of clinical and demographic metadata varied by source and participant and was provided uncurated.

Samples from volunteer blood donors who had recovered from COVID-19 were contributed by a second Seattle source. Collaborating institutions collected whole blood in K2EDTA tubes following their own protocols. Collaborator samples were shipped for TCRbeta analysis as frozen whole blood, isolated PBMCs, or DNA extracted from either sample type. Sequencing input: peripheral blood. The sequence derives from a man in his forties who had recovered from COVID-19. This chain joins TRBV9 to TRBJ2-5, and TRBD1 aligns with 7 junction nucleotides. The CDR3 protein is CASSPRSRQGGQETQYF. The DNA sequence follows: TGTGCCAGCAGCCCAAGATCCCGACAGGGTGGACAAGAGACCCAGTACTTC.